This T cell receptor (beta chain) was captured in a study of T cell responses to AZD1222 COVID-19 vaccine. Overall study context: It was second doses at about 4 or about 12 weeks that were pooled. The study, taken as a whole, reports: No day 14 peak samples; only post-peak repertoires were characterized. Unmutated variant regions reportedly attract nearly half of all spike-specific TCRs.

Losses at the gene ends were 3 bases for V and 0 bases for J; bases not matched to a gene: 1. The CDR3 sequence is 15 residues long. Germline assignment: CDR1 LNHDA and CDR2 SQIVND (reference sequence). TCRdb keeps only in-frame clones here, not all; method: immunoSEQ multiplex PCR. Among roughly 120,000 clones listed, 85% to 95% were seen once. About this clone itself: Its antigen is unknown.

This specimen consisted of peripheral blood, obtained on day 0 of AZD1222 vaccination. This TCR was recovered from an adult in good health. The V and J genes are TRBV19 and TRBJ2-7, with TRBD2 identical over 11 bases. The CDR3: CASSMTSGVSYEQYF. The CDR3 DNA follows: TGTGCCAGTAGTATGACTAGCGGGGTCTCCTACGAGCAGTACTTC.